These 29 T cell receptor beta chains were all obtained from the same sample, sequenced in a study of blood T cell repertoires in COVID-19. Profiled with immunoSEQ multiplex PCR; TCRdb holds only in-frame clones, not every one. The data show roughly 38,000 clones, about two thirds seen once. What was sequenced was peripheral blood. These receptors all stem from an older man with COVID-19, enrolled during active disease.

Comment on this clone: At the DNA level, this CDR3 is encoded by other sequences in the same sample as well. This chain connects TRBV5-1 to TRBJ2-3; 8 bases are shared with TRBD2. Germline lookup yields CDR1 SGHRS and CDR2 YFSETQ. The CDR3 contains 14 residues. V was pared by 0 bases and J by 5 bases, with 2 bases of the junction left unmatched. CDR3 sequence reads: CASSLGLAGDTQYF. The CDR3, as DNA: TGCGCCAGCAGCTTGGGGCTAGCGGGAGATACGCAGTATTTT.

This sequence joins TRBV5-1 and TRBJ1-1, with TRBD1 matching over 9 bases. Germline loops: CDR1 SGHRS, CDR2 YFSETQ. V shed 4 bases, J shed 4 bases, and the junction held 8 bases outside the gene matches. CDR3 size: 15 residues. As DNA, the CDR3 is TGCGCCAGCAGCCAACAGGGGGCGCGGGCCACTGAAGCTTTCTTT. It translates to CASSQQGARATEAFF.

The chain couples TRBV10-3 to TRBJ2-7; 10 bases are a match to TRBD1. V was pared by 8 bases and J by 7 bases, with 11 bases of the junction left unmatched. The CDR3 runs 14 residues. Germline CDR1 is ENHRY and CDR2 is SYGVKD. CDR3 in amino acids: CAIRQPGTGDEQYF. DNA of the CDR3: TGTGCCATCCGACAACCGGGGACAGGGGATGAGCAGTACTTC.

The rearrangement links TRBV4-2 to TRBJ2-7; perhaps TRBD1 as D (6 bases). Trimming took off 1 base at V and 4 bases at J, with 11 bases between the two ends. This CDR3 is built from 14 residues. Per germline, CDR1 LGHNA and CDR2 YNFKEQ. The CDR3 loop is CASSQGEQGYEQYF. CDR3 in DNA: TGTGCCAGCAGCCAAGGCGAACAGGGTTACGAGCAGTACTTC.

The CDR3 nucleotides are TGTGCCAGCAGTGAAGGGGGAGGACAGGGGAACTATGGCTACACCTTC. It specifies CASSEGGGQGNYGYTF. The chain employs TRBV6-1 and TRBJ1-2; TRBD1 matches 9 bases. Germline loops: CDR1 MNHNS, CDR2 SASEGT. The CDR3 has 16 amino acids. Trimming at V came to 1 base and at J to 2 bases, leaving 5 bases not matched to a gene.

This clone was seen only a few times. This chain uses TRBV7-2 with TRBJ2-1; D is uncertain. This CDR3 is built from 15 residues. V was clipped by 5 bases and J by 0 bases, with 11 bases between them. Germline assignment: CDR1 SGHTA and CDR2 FQGNSA. The CDR3 spells CASSPDWSSYNEQFF. The CDR3 coding sequence is TGTGCCAGCAGCCCCGACTGGAGCTCCTACAATGAGCAGTTCTTC.

V usage is TRBV4-3 and J usage is TRBJ2-7, with TRBD1 identical over 9 bases. CDR1 LGHNA and CDR2 YSLEER come from the germline V gene. Trimming took 0 bases from V and 6 from J; bases not matched to a gene: 6. The CDR3 extends over 15 amino acids. The CDR3: CASSQDWTGEREQYF. CDR3 DNA: TGCGCCAGCAGCCAAGATTGGACAGGGGAACGCGAGCAGTACTTC.

The chain couples TRBV7-3 to TRBJ2-3; D is possibly TRBD1 (5 bases). Trimming removed 5 bases from V and 2 bases from J, with 17 bases in between. Per the germline V gene, CDR1 is SGHTA and CDR2 is FQGTGA. CDR3 length: 16 amino acids. CDR3: CASSLRGHRATDTQYF. The CDR3 region has the DNA TGTGCCAGCAGCCTAAGAGGACACCGGGCCACAGATACGCAGTATTTT.

The V call is TRBV24-1, the J call TRBJ1-5; tentative D call: TRBD1 (5 bases). This CDR3 is built from 15 residues. The V gene lost 3 bases and the J gene lost 2 bases, with 10 bases spanning the gap. The germline V gene encodes CDR1 KGHDR and CDR2 SFDVKD. CDR3 amino acids: CATSDHGGGNQPQHF. The CDR3 DNA is TGTGCCACCAGTGATCATGGGGGGGGCAATCAGCCCCAGCATTTT.

The J gene is TRBJ1-5, the V gene TRBV30; D possibly corresponds to TRBD1 (5 bases). The V gene lost 4 bases and the J gene lost 3 bases, with 13 bases spanning the gap. Germline values: CDR1 GTSNPN, CDR2 SVGIG (reference sequence). The CDR3 covers 14 residues. In DNA form, the CDR3 reads TGTGCCTGGACCTCTGACAGCCCCAATCAGCCCCAGCATTTT. It encodes CAWTSDSPNQPQHF. The whole variable domain, remainder taken from reference TRBV30 and TRBJ1-5, is SQTIHQWPATLVQPVGSPLSLECTVEGTSNPNLYWYRQAAGRGLQLLFYSVGIGQISSEVPQNLSASRPQDRQFILSSKKLLLSDSGFYLCAWTSDSPNQPQHFGDGTRLSIL.

This chain joins TRBV18 and TRBJ1-5; D not resolved. Germline lookup yields CDR1 KGHSH and CDR2 LQKENI. The CDR3 is made up of 15 amino acids. V lost 6 bases and J 1 base, leaving 13 bases between the germline ends. CDR3 in amino acids: CASSREAGSNQPQHF. The CDR3 DNA sequence: TGTGCCAGCTCCCGAGAGGCTGGCAGCAATCAGCCCCAGCATTTT. The complete variable domain, with remaining parts taken from reference TRBV18 and TRBJ1-5, reads NAGVMQNPRHLVRRRGQEARLRCSPMKGHSHVYWYRQLPEEGLKFMVYLQKENIIDESGMPKERFSAEFPKEGPSILRIQQVVRGDSAAYFCASSREAGSNQPQHFGDGTRLSIL.

This clone was counted ten times or more. The CDR3 DNA reads TGTGCCAGCAGCTTATCCCCGGACAGTTTGATCTATGGCTACACCTTC. This encodes CASSLSPDSLIYGYTF. The chain has TRBV11-2 and TRBJ1-2; maybe TRBD1 (6 bases). The CDR3 runs 16 residues. The V gene lost 2 bases and the J gene lost 4 bases, with 17 bases spanning the gap. The germline V gene encodes CDR1 SGHAT and CDR2 FQNNGV. The whole variable domain, filled in from reference TRBV11-2 and TRBJ1-2, reads EAGVAQSPRYKIIEKRQSVAFWCNPISGHATLYWYQQILGQGPKLLIQFQNNGVVDDSQLPKDRFSAERLKGVDSTLKIQPAKLEDSAVYLCASSLSPDSLIYGYTFGSGTRLTVV.

This clone was detected a few times. This chain connects TRBV9 to TRBJ2-5; D unclear. Germline CDR1 reads SGDLS; CDR2 reads YYNGEE. Trimming left V 4 bases short and J 3 bases short, with 13 bases between. The CDR3 is 14 residues long. The CDR3 loop is CASSPSPSEETQYF. The CDR3 nucleotides are TGTGCCAGCAGCCCCTCCCCCAGCGAAGAGACCCAGTACTTC.

The V and J genes are TRBV19 and TRBJ2-3; D may be TRBD2 (6 bases). The CDR3 spans 15 residues. CDR1 LNHDA and CDR2 SQIVND come from the germline V gene (reference sequence). V was shortened by 5 bases and J by 5 bases, with 17 bases between the two germline ends. The CDR3 is CASSPRGRGLDTQYF. CDR3 in DNA: TGTGCCAGTAGTCCCCGGGGAAGGGGACTAGATACGCAGTATTTT.

CDR3 loop: CASSPRAVEQYF. The DNA for the CDR3 is TGTGCCAGCAGTCCACGTGCGGTCGAGCAGTACTTC. The chain joins TRBV28 to TRBJ2-7; no definite D call. Germline V gene sequence: CDR1 MDHEN, CDR2 SYDVKM. Trimming left V 5 bases short and J 6 bases short, with 11 bases between. The CDR3 spans 12 residues.

The V call is TRBV7-2, the J call TRBJ2-7; 9 bases fit TRBD1. V lost 1 base, J lost 5 bases, and 12 bases stayed unmatched. Germline V lookup: CDR1 SGHTA, CDR2 FQGNSA. The CDR3 runs 17 residues. The CDR3 sequence is CASSLGVSYRGRHEQYF. The CDR3 nucleotides are TGTGCCAGCAGCTTAGGTGTTTCTTACAGGGGGCGGCACGAGCAGTACTTC.

The V gene is TRBV19, the J gene TRBJ2-5; 8 bases agree with TRBD1. Germline V lookup: CDR1 LNHDA, CDR2 SQIVND (reference sequence). The CDR3 runs 16 residues. The V segment lost 4 bases and the J segment 2 bases; nucleotides outside the gene matches: 9. In nucleotides, the CDR3 is TGTGCCAGTAGTACGCCCTACAGGGGGATACAAGAGACCCAGTACTTC. Translated, it gives CASSTPYRGIQETQYF.

The table lists this clone with a few counts. This chain connects TRBV7-9 to TRBJ1-3; D gene uncertain. The CDR3 is made up of 16 amino acids. Germline V lookup: CDR1 SEHNR, CDR2 FQNEAQ (reference sequence). Between the trimmed V and J ends, which lost 1 base and 0 bases, there was a span of 10 bases. The CDR3 DNA follows: TGTGCCAGCAGCTTAGTCCCCACAAGCTCTGGAAACACCATATATTTT. Amino acids: CASSLVPTSSGNTIYF.

The V gene is TRBV5-6, the J gene TRBJ2-7, with D possibly being TRBD1 (5 bases). Germline V gene sequence: CDR1 SGHDT, CDR2 YYEEEE. V was pared by 3 bases and J by 1 base, with 8 bases between. The CDR3 loop spans 13 amino acids. The CDR3 region is CASSSGHSYEQYF. The CDR3 nucleotides read TGTGCCAGCAGCTCCGGACATTCCTACGAGCAGTACTTC.

This chain links TRBV9 with TRBJ1-1, with D unresolved. The CDR3 spans 14 residues. Germline-derived CDR1 and CDR2 are SGDLS and YYNGEE. V was cut by 0 bases and J by 3 bases, with 9 bases left in between. CDR3 in DNA: TGTGCCAGCAGCGTAGTACCTCCGGACACTGAAGCTTTCTTT. It codes for CASSVVPPDTEAFF. The whole variable domain, remainder taken from reference TRBV9 and TRBJ1-1, is DSGVTQTPKHLITATGQRVTLRCSPRSGDLSVYWYQQSLDQGLQFLIQYYNGEERAKGNILERFSAQQFPDLHSELNLSSLELGDSALYFCASSVVPPDTEAFFGQGTRLTVV.

This clone was counted between two and nine times. The genes are TRBV6-1 and TRBJ1-1; 7 bases line up with TRBD1. Looked up from germline, CDR1 is MNHNS and CDR2 is SASEGT. The CDR3 has 17 amino acids. The ends lost 0 bases at V and 6 bases at J; junction bases unmatched: 13. CDR3 region: CASSEALRGLLSSEAFF. The CDR3 DNA follows: TGTGCCAGCAGTGAAGCGCTAAGGGGGCTTCTATCATCTGAAGCTTTCTTT.

The V call is TRBV27, the J call TRBJ1-5, with D possibly TRBD1 on 5 matching bases. This CDR3 has 16 residues. With 6 bases removed from V and 5 bases from J, the gap between germline ends came to 20 bases. Germline V gives CDR1 MNHEY, CDR2 SMNVEV (reference sequence). For the CDR3, the DNA is TGTGCCAGCAGACCCGGCGGGACTCTTACCCATCAGCCCCAGCATTTT. It translates to CASRPGGTLTHQPQHF.

This rearrangement joins TRBV5-1 to TRBJ2-1; 8 bases align to TRBD2. The V gene end was trimmed by 1 base and the J gene end by 7 bases; junction bases not matched to a gene: 1. CDR1 is SGHRS, CDR2 YFSETQ, per germline. This CDR3 is built from 13 residues. The CDR3 region has the DNA TGCGCCAGCAGCTTGCCGGGAGGGAATGAGCAGTTCTTC. Its protein is CASSLPGGNEQFF.

The V gene is TRBV5-4, the J gene TRBJ2-3; maybe TRBD2 (6 bases). The V gene lost 4 bases and the J gene lost 5 bases, with 17 bases spanning the gap. The germline CDR1 and CDR2 sequences are SGHNT and YYREEE (reference sequence). CDR3 length equals 15 residues. The DNA of the CDR3 is TGTGCCAGCAGCCTAGGGGTTCTAGCGAAAGATACGCAGTATTTT. Translating it yields CASSLGVLAKDTQYF.

V usage is TRBV5-5 and J usage is TRBJ1-3, with unresolved D. Germline V gene lookup returns CDR1 SGHKS and CDR2 YYEKEE (reference sequence). This CDR3 is 16 amino acids long. V was shortened by 4 bases and J by 3 bases, with 17 bases between the two germline ends. CDR3 residues: CASSPPPGMGGNTIYF. The DNA for the CDR3 is TGTGCCAGCAGCCCCCCCCCGGGGATGGGTGGAAACACCATATATTTT. The full variable domain, with the rest looked up from reference TRBV5-5 and TRBJ1-3, is DAGVTQSPTHLIKTRGQQVTLRCSPISGHKSVSWYQQVLGQGPQFIFQYYEKEERGRGNFPDRFSARQFPNYSSELNVNALLLGDSALYLCASSPPPGMGGNTIYFGEGSWLTVV.

This clone appeared many times. The rearrangement joins TRBV4-1 to TRBJ1-2; D may be TRBD1 (6 bases). This CDR3 region has 14 residues. The V end lost 6 bases, the J end lost 2 bases, and 13 bases lay between the germline ends. Germline V gives CDR1 MGHRA, CDR2 YSYEKL. DNA for the CDR3: TGCGCCAGCAGACACGCTACAGGGAACTATGGCTACACCTTC. Protein product: CASRHATGNYGYTF.

V gene TRBV21-1 combines with J gene TRBJ1-1; TRBD1, the D gene given by the table, was not confirmed from the DNA. TRBV21-1 is a listed pseudogene. The CDR3 length is 14 residues. The CDR3 DNA sequence: TGTGCCAGCAGCAAAGTACAGAAGAACACTGAAGCTTTCTTT. Translation: CASSKVQKNTEAFF.

This clone is categorized as medium-sized. The CDR3, as DNA: TGTGCCAGCAGCGCCAGACAGGGGGACTATGGCTACACCTTC. Protein sequence: CASSARQGDYGYTF. The genes are TRBV7-3 and TRBJ1-2, with 9 bases aligning to TRBD1. Unmatched junction bases numbered 4, after V lost 5 bases and J lost 3 bases. Germline lookup yields CDR1 SGHTA and CDR2 FQGTGA. The CDR3 runs to 14 residues.

This chain links TRBV7-8 with TRBJ2-3; the match to TRBD2 covers 10 bases. Germline CDR1 SGHVS, CDR2 FQNEAQ. The CDR3 sequence is 15 residues long. J was trimmed by 4 bases and V by 4 bases; bases with no gene match: 5. The CDR3 loop is CASSSSGGVADTQYF. The CDR3 bases are TGTGCCAGCAGCTCTAGCGGGGGTGTGGCAGATACGCAGTATTTT.